These T cell receptor beta chains were read from a single sample in a study of OX40 agonist ivuxolimab in advanced cancers. TCRdb's table, derived via immunoSEQ multiplex PCR, lists solely in-frame clones and lacks some. The sample yields about 20,000 clones, 65% to 90% seen once. Sequences were derived from CD4+ or CD8+ T cells sorted from blood, sampled in a trial of the OX40 agonist ivuxolimab. The receptors were sampled from an adult with an advanced solid tumor such as melanoma, head and neck, liver or kidney cancer. Both conserved end residues are part of each CDR3. A D gene is named only where the DNA matches it firmly. The size field is filled for only some rows; it gives once, few, many or a size class.

>-|TRBV7-7|TRBJ2-1|-
CASSLVVGPENEQFF
TGTGCTAGCAGCTTAGTAGTGGGGCCGGAAAATGAGCAGTTCTTC
>-|TRBV6-1|TRBJ2-7|-
CASSEFYEQYF
TGTGCCAGCAGTGAATTCTACGAGCAGTACTTC
>-|TRBV6-1|TRBJ2-7|-
CASSEKGGQLFEQYF
TGTGCCAGCAGTGAAAAAGGCGGCCAGCTCTTCGAGCAGTACTTC
>-|TRBV6-4|TRBJ2-1|TRBD2
CASSDSGGAYNEQFF
TGTGCCAGCAGTGATAGCGGGGGGGCATACAATGAGCAGTTCTTC
>-|TRBV7-2|TRBJ2-7|-
CASSLEAEYEQYF
TGTGCCAGCAGCTTAGAGGCCGAGTACGAGCAGTACTTC
>-|TRBV14|TRBJ1-2|-
CASSQQLTGVGGYTF
TGTGCCAGCAGCCAACAGTTGACAGGAGTGGGTGGCTACACCTTC
>-|TRBV19|TRBJ1-2|TRBD1
CASIARWGQVNYGYTF
TGTGCCAGTATCGCCCGGTGGGGACAGGTTAACTATGGCTACACCTTC
>-|TRBV6-6|TRBJ1-1|-
CASMLLGGGTEAFF
TGTGCCAGCATGCTACTAGGCGGCGGGACTGAAGCTTTCTTT
>-|TRBV6-1|TRBJ1-4|TRBD1
CASSEDGTANEKLFF
TGTGCCAGCAGTGAAGACGGGACAGCTAATGAAAAACTGTTTTTT
>-|TRBV19|TRBJ1-5|TRBD1
CASSMLAGGQIQPQHF
TGTGCCAGTAGTATGCTCGCAGGGGGCCAGATTCAGCCCCAGCATTTT
>-|TRBV5-8|TRBJ1-5|TRBD1
CASSLGDRGGQPQHF
TGTGCCAGCAGCTTGGGGGACAGGGGAGGTCAGCCCCAGCATTTT
>once|TRBV6-5|TRBJ1-5|TRBD1
CASSPGTGGGRPQHF
TGTGCCAGCAGTCCCGGGACAGGGGGAGGTCGGCCCCAGCATTTT
>-|TRBV10-3|TRBJ2-5|-
CAIRSDTREETQYF
TGTGCCATCCGCTCAGATACCAGGGAGGAGACCCAGTACTTC
>-|TRBV11-2|TRBJ2-3|-
CASSLRVYTDTQYF
TGTGCCAGCAGCTTAAGGGTCTACACAGATACGCAGTATTTT
>-|TRBV5-1|TRBJ2-2|TRBD2
CASSHSGGAGTGELFF
TGCGCCAGCAGCCATAGCGGGGGGGCCGGCACCGGGGAGCTGTTTTTT
>-|TRBV5-1|TRBJ2-7|TRBD2
CASSLEAGVTSYEQYF
TGCGCCAGCAGCTTGGAAGCGGGAGTAACCTCCTACGAGCAGTACTTC
>-|TRBV29-1|TRBJ2-1|-
CSVQPPQFF
TGCAGCGTTCAGCCCCCCCAGTTCTTC
>few|TRBV30|TRBJ2-1|TRBD2
CAWSVAGVNEQFF
TGTGCCTGGAGTGTAGCGGGAGTCAATGAGCAGTTCTTC